This T cell receptor beta chain was obtained from a study of response to subunit inactivated influenza vaccine. The study, taken as a whole, reports: Authors suggested that a seasonal influenza vaccination recruits few new T cells each time.

MiXCR was run by TCRdb on the RT-PCR reads, yielding one entry per CDR3 protein. Found here are hundreds of thousands of distinct CDR3 sequences, approximately 14% of them singletons; the top ten hold approximately 10%. V lost 4 bases to trimming and J lost 0 bases; unmatched junction nucleotides: 8. This CDR3 is built from 16 residues. Germline CDR1 is SGHKS and CDR2 is YYEKEE (reference sequence). This clonotype was counted a few times. Its specificity is not known. The sequence derives from a man aged 45 to 65 who received an inactivated influenza vaccine. The material was PBMCs from blood, obtained 11 to 12 days after vaccination. The chain uses TRBV5-5 and TRBJ2-3; 7 bases are a match to TRBD2. The CDR3 region has the DNA TGTGCCAGCAGCCAACGCGGGAGAAGAAGCACAGATACGCAGTATTTT. It specifies CASSQRGRRSTDTQYF.